One sample yielded the 22 T cell receptor beta chains listed below, sequenced in a study of blood T cells in healthy people across ages. A second PCR, run for about 7 to 12 cycles, used a sample-barcoded 5' primer plus a J-beta primer mix. TCRdb passed the 5' RACE reads through MiXCR, listing each CDR3 protein once. The repertoire holds hundreds of thousands of distinct CDR3 sequences, with more than 20% as singletons. The sequenced sample was blood. These receptors were collected from a man aged 70-80 years in good health.

This clonotype is a singleton in its sample. V usage is TRBV29-1 and J usage is TRBJ2-5, with 10 bases aligning to TRBD2. The better agreement between TRBJ2-1 and the DNA end casts doubt on the J call. The V gene's germline CDR1 is SQVTM and CDR2 ANQGSEA. The CDR3 contains 15 residues. DNA of the CDR3: TGCAGCGTTGAAGACGGGACTAGCGAAGGCAATGAGCAGTTCTTC. Protein sequence: CSVEDGTSEGNEQFF.

The chain recombines TRBV7-2 with TRBJ2-7; D is perhaps TRBD2 (5 bases). The CDR3 has 14 residues. The germline gives CDR1 SGHTA, CDR2 FQGNSA. The ends were cut back, 1 base at V and 0 bases at J, with 7 bases in the middle. CDR3 sequence (DNA): TGTGCCAGCAGCTTAGTGGAGGCCTCCTACGAGCAGTACTTC. Its translation is CASSLVEASYEQYF.

The CDR3 is CASRTYSYEQYF. CDR3 in DNA: TGTGCCAGCAGGACCTACTCCTACGAGCAGTACTTC. The chain uses TRBV6-5 and TRBJ2-7; D is uncertain. CDR3 length: 12 amino acids. Germline loops: CDR1 MNHEY, CDR2 SVGAGI. The V end was cut by 6 bases, the J end by 0 bases, with 6 bases between.

This clonotype was recorded a few times. A much more abundant neighbour one base away suggests this may be a read error. The V call is TRBV29-1, the J call TRBJ1-2, with D unclear. The CDR3 spans 13 residues. Germline V CDR1 and CDR2: SQVTM, ANQGSEA. In DNA, the CDR3 is TGCAGCGTTGAAGAGGGGTATTTTGATGGCTACGCCTTC. Translating gives CSVEEGYFDGYAF.

This clonotype showed up just a few times. This chain connects TRBV6-5 to TRBJ2-5, with a possible D match to TRBD1 (5 bases). The DNA matches TRBJ2-7 better at its end, which makes the J call doubtful. CDR1 and CDR2 from the germline V gene are MNHEY and SVGAGI. This CDR3 is 15 amino acids long. The CDR3 region is CASSYSPGWVGEQYF. For the CDR3, the DNA is TGTGCCAGCAGTTACTCTCCAGGGTGGGTGGGCGAGCAGTACTTC.

The rearrangement links TRBV20-1 to TRBJ2-5; the D gene is possibly TRBD2 (5 bases). V dropped 3 bases and J dropped 5 bases, with 10 bases sitting between them. Germline V lookup: CDR1 DFQATT, CDR2 SNEGSKA (reference sequence). This CDR3 comprises 12 residues. CDR3 DNA: TGCAGTGCTAGTGCGGGCACGGAGACCCAGTACTTC. Translation: CSASAGTETQYF.

Only a few counts were recorded for this clonotype. The chain carries TRBV20-1 and TRBJ2-2; 12 bases align to TRBD2. V was clipped by 6 bases and J by 4 bases; unmatched bases: 6. The CDR3 is 15 amino acids. CDR1 and CDR2 (germline): DFQATT, SNEGSKA (reference sequence). The CDR3: CSATLAGGPTGELFF. DNA of the CDR3: TGCAGTGCCACGCTAGCGGGAGGGCCCACCGGGGAGCTGTTTTTT.

This clonotype was counted between two and nine times. The chain combines TRBV3-1 with TRBJ2-4; unclear D gene. Germline values: CDR1 LGHDT, CDR2 YNNKEL (reference sequence). This CDR3 contains 13 residues. Between the trimmed V and J ends, which lost 4 bases and 7 bases, there was a span of 11 bases. The CDR3 spells CASSPRLSNIQYF. The DNA for the CDR3 is TGTGCCAGCAGCCCCCGGTTGAGCAACATTCAGTACTTC.

J is TRBJ1-4 and V is TRBV12-3 or TRBV12-4; D might be TRBD1 (6 bases). There are 14 residues in the CDR3. V was pared by 3 bases and J by 5 bases, with 10 bases between. CDR3 sequence: CASSFRGGNEKLFF. CDR3 nucleotide sequence: TGTGCCAGCAGTTTCCGAGGGGGAAATGAAAAACTGTTTTTT.

This clonotype was picked up many times. The chain carries TRBV7-9 and TRBJ2-7; 7 nucleotides agree with TRBD1. The length of the CDR3 is 13 residues. The germline gives CDR1 SEHNR, CDR2 FQNEAQ (reference sequence). V gave up 3 bases and J gave up 3 bases; unmatched junction bases: 2. CDR3 coding DNA: TGTGCCAGCAGCTTGCAGGGGGTCTACGAGCAGTACTTC. Protein product: CASSLQGVYEQYF.

The chain uses TRBV27 and TRBJ1-1; D unclear. The V gene lost 4 bases and the J gene lost 11 bases, with 8 bases spanning the gap. This CDR3 contains 10 residues. The germline V gene has CDR1 MNHEY and CDR2 SMNVEV (reference sequence). This CDR3 reads CASSSLLAFF. The CDR3 region has the DNA TGTGCCAGCAGTTCCCTCTTGGCTTTCTTT.

The chain is built from TRBV11-2 and TRBJ2-1, with unresolved D. The V end was cut by 0 bases, the J end by 4 bases, with 10 bases between. Germline assignment: CDR1 SGHAT and CDR2 FQNNGV. The CDR3 loop spans 15 amino acids. DNA for the CDR3: TGTGCCAGCAGCTTAGATTTAGCACATTACAATGAGCAGTTCTTC. Protein: CASSLDLAHYNEQFF.

This chain links TRBV12-3 or TRBV12-4 with TRBJ2-3; D might be TRBD1 (5 bases). The ends were cut back, 6 bases at V and 4 bases at J, with 8 bases in the middle. CDR3 length equals 12 residues. CDR3 amino acids: CASRMTADTQYF. Here the CDR3 DNA reads TGTGCCAGCAGAATGACAGCAGATACGCAGTATTTT.

A few counts support this clonotype. V is TRBV4-3 and J is TRBJ2-3; D is possibly TRBD1 or TRBD2 (5 bases each). Germline CDR1 is LGHNA and CDR2 is YSLEER. This CDR3 is 17 amino acids long. V was shortened by 1 base and J by 3 bases, with 17 bases between the two germline ends. The CDR3 coding sequence is TGCGCCAGCAGCCAAGGCCTGATGTGGGGGAGTACAGATACGCAGTATTTT. Translating it yields CASSQGLMWGSTDTQYF.

This clonotype came up a few times. The gene calls are TRBV3-1 and TRBJ2-7; D remains unclear. From germline, CDR1 is LGHDT and CDR2 YNNKEL (reference sequence). This CDR3 spans 13 amino acids. V lost 4 bases to trimming and J lost 3 bases, with 10 bases between them. CDR3 bases: TGTGCCAGCAGCCGGACGCAAGACTACGAGCAGTACTTC. It codes for CASSRTQDYEQYF.

V gene TRBV6-2 or TRBV6-3 combines with J gene TRBJ2-6; TRBD1 is a possible D gene (6 bases). V dropped 2 bases and J dropped 0 bases, with 14 bases sitting between them. CDR1 is MNHEY, CDR2 SVGEGT, per germline. The CDR3 length is 18 residues. In nucleotides, the CDR3 is TGTGCCAGCAGTTACATAGGGACACAGGTCTCTGGGGCCAACGTCCTGACTTTC. Its protein product is CASSYIGTQVSGANVLTF.

V is TRBV20-1 and J is TRBJ2-1, with TRBD2 matching over 8 bases. Germline-derived CDR1 and CDR2 are DFQATT and SNEGSKA (reference sequence). V was clipped by 3 bases and J by 4 bases; unmatched bases: 8. The CDR3 is made up of 15 amino acids. The CDR3 sequence: CSASPGLAGYNEQFF. The DNA of the CDR3 is TGCAGTGCTAGCCCAGGGTTAGCGGGGTACAATGAGCAGTTCTTC.

This chain links TRBV2 with TRBJ2-7; D is unresolved. CDR3 length: 10 residues. Germline V gene data show CDR1 as SNHLY and CDR2 as FYNNEI. Trimming took off 3 bases at V and 13 bases at J, with 10 bases between the two ends. DNA of the CDR3: TGTGCCAGCAGTGATCCAGGCGTTTACTTC. Translation gives CASSDPGVYF.

The genes are TRBV3-1 and TRBJ1-1, with D unresolved. Germline CDR1 and CDR2: LGHDT and YNNKEL (reference sequence). V lost 2 bases, J lost 3 bases, and 7 bases lay in between. The CDR3 contains 13 residues. The DNA of the CDR3 is TGTGCCAGCAGCCAATTGGTTGACACTGAAGCTTTCTTT. This translates into CASSQLVDTEAFF.

This clonotype has only a few counts. The chain has TRBV12-3 or TRBV12-4 and TRBJ2-5; TRBD2 might be the D (6 bases). V was shortened by 5 bases and J by 11 bases, with 27 bases between the two germline ends. CDR3 length: 16 residues. The CDR3 loop is CASSPPGLRDSREQYF. The CDR3 DNA sequence: TGTGCCAGCAGTCCTCCTGGACTCCGGGACTCAAGGGAGCAGTACTTC.

The chain links TRBV29-1 to TRBJ1-4; 7 bases are a match to TRBD1. The CDR3 is made up of 14 amino acids. CDR1 is SQVTM, CDR2 ANQGSEA, per germline. Germline trimming cut 4 bases from V and 6 bases from J; bases unmatched to any gene: 8. Here the CDR3 reads CSVAEGGGDEKLFF. In DNA, the CDR3 is TGCAGCGTTGCGGAAGGGGGCGGCGATGAAAAACTGTTTTTT.

This chain links TRBV5-1 with TRBJ2-5; 7 bases map to TRBD2. The DNA matches TRBJ2-1 better at its end, which makes the J call doubtful. There are 15 residues in the CDR3. Germline loops: CDR1 SGHRS, CDR2 YFSETQ. The CDR3 DNA follows: TGCGCCAGCAGCTTGGCGCGCGGGGGATACAATGAGCAGTTCTTC. Amino acid sequence: CASSLARGGYNEQFF.